The clone carrying this T cell receptor (beta chain) occurred a few times. These data originate in a study of blood T cell repertoires in COVID-19. The Seattle site enrolled patients during active infection and followed them longitudinally. The CDR3 loop spans 13 amino acids. Unmatched junction bases numbered 6, after V lost 11 bases and J lost 3 bases. CDR1 is ENHRY, CDR2 SYGVKD, per germline. Profiled with immunoSEQ multiplex PCR; TCRdb holds only in-frame clones, not every one. The sample records about 230,000 clones, about 82% being singletons. This chain uses TRBV10-3 with TRBJ1-1; 10 nucleotides agree with TRBD1. The sample consisted of peripheral blood. The source is a man aged 50-60 years with COVID-19, enrolled during active disease. CDR3 in amino acids: CASWGTGDTEAFF. CDR3 coding DNA: TGTGCCTCATGGGGGACAGGGGACACTGAAGCTTTCTTT.